One sample yielded the 8 T cell receptor beta chains listed below, sequenced in a study of graft-versus-host responses after intestinal transplantation. Profiled with immunoSEQ multiplex PCR; TCRdb holds only in-frame clones, not every one. The table includes 90,000 to 120,000 clones, approximately 86% detected once. Their antigens remain unidentified. Source: unstimulated CD4+ T cells sorted from spleen or lymph node cells, taken before transplant. The receptors come from a human donor who was the organ donor for an intestinal transplant.

The rearrangement links TRBV7-9 to TRBJ2-2; 8 nucleotides align to TRBD1. J lost 7 bases, V lost 6 bases, and 10 bases had no gene match. The germline CDR1 and CDR2 sequences are SEHNR and FQNEAQ (reference sequence). The CDR3 runs to 15 residues. CDR3 protein: CASRTGTGSFGELFF. In nucleotides, the CDR3 is TGTGCCAGCAGGACCGGGACAGGCTCGTTCGGGGAGCTGTTTTTT.

V gene TRBV6-5 combines with J gene TRBJ2-3; D ambiguous. Trimming cost V 6 bases and J 4 bases, with 8 bases left between them. The CDR3 contains 12 residues. Per germline, CDR1 MNHEY and CDR2 SVGAGI. CDR3 nucleotide sequence: TGTGCCAGCAGGGGCTTGGCAGATACGCAGTATTTT. It encodes CASRGLADTQYF.

This rearrangement joins TRBV6-5 to TRBJ1-2, with unresolved D. The CDR3 is 14 residues long. The V gene lost 0 bases and the J gene lost 8 bases, with 13 bases spanning the gap. Germline CDR1 reads MNHEY; CDR2 reads SVGAGI. CDR3 coding DNA: TGTGCCAGCAGTTACTCGATGGGATTTGAGGGCTACACCTTC. Protein sequence: CASSYSMGFEGYTF.

This chain uses TRBV9 with TRBJ1-3; D not resolved. The length of the CDR3 is 14 residues. Trimming took 0 bases from V and 2 from J, leaving 6 bases between them. Germline loops: CDR1 SGDLS, CDR2 YYNGEE. The CDR3 nucleotides are TGTGCCAGCAGCGTAGCGGAGACTGGAAACACCATATATTTT. Encoded protein: CASSVAETGNTIYF.

The V call is TRBV11-3, the J call TRBJ2-2, with 8 bases that match TRBD1. CDR3 size: 15 residues. Germline CDR1 is SGHNT and CDR2 is YENEEA. The junction had 9 bases not matched to a gene; V was cut back by 6 bases and J by 6 bases. The CDR3 nucleotides read TGTGCCAGCAGTCTATCGGACAGGGCGGCCGGGGAGCTGTTTTTT. This translates into CASSLSDRAAGELFF. The entire variable domain, with the rest obtained from reference TRBV11-3 and TRBJ2-2, is as follows: EAGVVQSPRYKIIEKKQPVAFWCNPISGHNTLYWYLQNLGQGPELLIRYENEEAVDDSQLPKDRFSAERLKGVDSTLKIQPAELGDSAVYLCASSLSDRAAGELFFGEGSRLTVL.

This chain links TRBV5-4 with TRBJ2-7, with D maybe TRBD2 (6 bases). V was pared by 3 bases and J by 6 bases, with 25 bases between. There are 17 residues in the CDR3. Germline CDR1 and CDR2: SGHNT and YYREEE (reference sequence). The CDR3 loop reads CASSWSLGGDDPREQYF. The DNA of the CDR3 is TGTGCCAGCAGCTGGTCTCTGGGCGGGGACGACCCCCGCGAGCAGTACTTC. The complete variable domain, with remaining parts taken from reference TRBV5-4 and TRBJ2-7, reads ETGVTQSPTHLIKTRGQQVTLRCSSQSGHNTVSWYQQALGQGPQFIFQYYREEENGRGNFPPRFSGLQFPNYSSELNVNALELDDSALYLCASSWSLGGDDPREQYFGPGTRLTVT.

This clone has just a few counts. The rearrangement joins TRBV6-5 to TRBJ1-1; TRBD1 is a possible D gene (5 bases). CDR3 length equals 16 residues. V was pared by 1 base and J by 5 bases, with 17 bases between. In germline, CDR1 is MNHEY, CDR2 SVGAGI. CDR3 amino acids: CASSYLRGDYMTEAFF. Written as DNA, the CDR3 is TGTGCCAGCAGTTACTTAAGAGGGGACTATATGACTGAAGCTTTCTTT.

Turning to this clone: The junction departs from germline at one end; a sequencing error may be responsible. This sequence joins TRBV19 and TRBJ1-4, with TRBD1 identical over 9 bases. The CDR3 loop spans 14 amino acids. Per germline, CDR1 LNHDA and CDR2 SQIVND (reference sequence). CDR3 in amino acids: CASSDRGENDKLFF. In nucleotides, the CDR3 is TGTGCCAGTAGCGACAGGGGGGAAAATGACAAACTGTTTTTT.